This is a list of T cell receptor beta chains from one sample in a study of blood T cell repertoires in COVID-19. Sequenced by immunoSEQ multiplex PCR; TCRdb stores in-frame clones only, minus some. This table holds hundreds of thousands of clones, around 89% found once. The sequencing sample was made of peripheral blood. The receptors come from a woman younger than 45 with COVID-19, enrolled during active disease. Each CDR3 is given with its conserved first and last residue. D genes are given only for firm matches. Clone size is given for some rows only: seen once, a few or many times, or a class if the clone is expanded.

d_call | clone_size | j_call | v_call | cdr3_aa | cdr3_nt
NA | NA | TRBJ2-1 | TRBV28 | CASSFGGYNEQFF | TGTGCCAGCAGTTTTGGCGGTTACAATGAGCAGTTCTTC
TRBD2 | NA | TRBJ2-3 | TRBV19 | CASSISQRGVRDTQYF | TGTGCCAGTAGTATTTCTCAGCGGGGGGTCCGAGATACGCAGTATTTT
NA | NA | TRBJ2-3 | TRBV7-2 | CASSLEGASTDTQYF | TGTGCCAGCAGCTTAGAAGGGGCTAGCACAGATACGCAGTATTTT
NA | NA | TRBJ1-1 | TRBV9 | CASSGTLISRRARGTEAFF | TGTGCCAGCAGCGGTACCCTAATCTCCCGCAGGGCCCGAGGCACTGAAGCTTTCTTT
NA | once | TRBJ2-2 | TRBV14 | CASSHIGQLNTGELFF | TGTGCCAGCAGCCATATTGGGCAGCTAAACACCGGGGAGCTGTTTTTT
TRBD1 | NA | TRBJ1-5 | TRBV7-2 | CASSRTGGRNQPQHF | TGTGCCAGCAGCCGGACAGGGGGCCGCAATCAGCCCCAGCATTTT
NA | NA | TRBJ2-3 | TRBV10-3 | CAISETTGTDTQYF | TGTGCCATCAGCGAAACTACAGGGACAGATACGCAGTATTTT
TRBD2 | NA | TRBJ2-1 | TRBV10-3 | CAISGLAGSNEQFF | TGTGCCATCAGTGGACTAGCGGGGTCCAATGAGCAGTTCTTC
NA | NA | TRBJ2-6 | TRBV19 | CASSTGLSGANVLTF | TGTGCCAGTAGTACGGGACTCTCTGGGGCCAACGTCCTGACTTTC
TRBD1 | NA | TRBJ2-1 | TRBV28 | CASIPRGTGYYNEQFF | TGTGCCAGCATCCCCAGGGGGACAGGGTACTACAATGAGCAGTTCTTC
TRBD1 | once | TRBJ1-1 | TRBV7-9 | CASSLAPRQGRNTEAFF | TGTGCCAGCAGCTTAGCCCCTAGACAGGGTAGGAACACTGAAGCTTTCTTT
TRBD1 | NA | TRBJ2-2 | TRBV19 | CASSIPTGTGGTGELFF | TGTGCCAGTAGTATACCAACAGGGACAGGGGGCACCGGGGAGCTGTTTTTT
TRBD2 | NA | TRBJ2-2 | TRBV11-3 | CASSLEELAAYTGELFF | TGTGCCAGCAGCTTAGAGGAACTAGCGGCCTACACCGGGGAGCTGTTTTTT
NA | NA | TRBJ1-4 | TRBV11-2 | CASNSMAGKNEKLFF | TGTGCCAGCAACTCCATGGCAGGGAAGAATGAAAAACTGTTTTTT
NA | NA | TRBJ2-7 | TRBV6-2/TRBV6-3 | CASSPEGGLSYEQYF | TGTGCCAGCAGTCCGGAGGGAGGTCTCTCCTACGAGCAGTACTTC
NA | NA | TRBJ1-2 | TRBV6-5 | CASSYSEGLYGYTF | TGTGCCAGCAGTTACTCCGAGGGCCTATATGGCTACACCTTC
TRBD1 | NA | TRBJ2-1 | TRBV27 | CAIQGDPHYNEQFF | TGTGCCATCCAGGGGGATCCCCACTACAATGAGCAGTTCTTC
NA | NA | TRBJ1-1 | TRBV30 | CAWSVSPAGASEAFF | TGTGCCTGGAGTGTCTCTCCGGCAGGGGCATCGGAAGCTTTCTTT
NA | NA | TRBJ2-2 | TRBV10-1 | CASSEFLVGELFF | TGCGCCAGCAGTGAGTTTTTAGTCGGGGAGCTGTTTTTT
NA | once | TRBJ2-1 | TRBV6-5 | CASSYFSTGPNNEQFF | TGTGCCAGCAGTTACTTTAGTACAGGGCCTAACAATGAGCAGTTCTTC
NA | once | TRBJ2-1 | TRBV19 | CASREQGPNNEQFF | TGTGCCAGTAGGGAACAGGGCCCCAACAATGAGCAGTTCTTC
TRBD2 | once | TRBJ2-1 | TRBV27 | CASSARLAGGLGEQFF | TGTGCCAGCAGTGCACGACTAGCGGGAGGTCTGGGTGAGCAGTTCTTC
NA | few | TRBJ2-5 | TRBV5-4 | CASNEGNQETQYF | TGTGCCAGCAATGAGGGTAACCAAGAGACCCAGTACTTC
NA | NA | TRBJ2-5 | TRBV24-1 | CATSRGLQETQYF | TGTGCCACCAGTCGGGGATTGCAAGAGACCCAGTACTTC